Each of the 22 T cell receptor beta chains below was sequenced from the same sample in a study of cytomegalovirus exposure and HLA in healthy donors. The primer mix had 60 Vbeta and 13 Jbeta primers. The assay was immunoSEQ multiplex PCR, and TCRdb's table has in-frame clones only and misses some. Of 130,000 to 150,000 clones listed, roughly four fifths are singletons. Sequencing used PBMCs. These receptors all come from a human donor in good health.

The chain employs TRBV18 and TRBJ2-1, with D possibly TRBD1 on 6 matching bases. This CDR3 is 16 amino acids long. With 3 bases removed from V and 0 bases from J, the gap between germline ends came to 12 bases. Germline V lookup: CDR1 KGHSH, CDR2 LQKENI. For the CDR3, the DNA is TGTGCCAGCTCACCCGAACAGGGAAGCTCCTACAATGAGCAGTTCTTC. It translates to CASSPEQGSSYNEQFF.

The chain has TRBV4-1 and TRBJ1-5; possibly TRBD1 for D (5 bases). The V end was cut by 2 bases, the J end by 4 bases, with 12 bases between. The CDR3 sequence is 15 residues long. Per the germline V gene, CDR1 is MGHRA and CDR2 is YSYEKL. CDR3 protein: CASSQSGADNQPQHF. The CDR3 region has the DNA TGCGCCAGCAGCCAATCTGGGGCGGATAATCAGCCCCAGCATTTT.

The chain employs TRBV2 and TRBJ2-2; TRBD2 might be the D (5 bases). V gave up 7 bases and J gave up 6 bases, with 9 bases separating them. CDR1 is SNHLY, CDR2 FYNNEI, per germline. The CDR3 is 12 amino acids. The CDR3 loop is CASKDSAGELFF. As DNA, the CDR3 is TGTGCCAGCAAGGACTCGGCCGGGGAGCTGTTTTTT.

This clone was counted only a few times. CDR3 protein: CASSRGSAGVGNEQFF. DNA for the CDR3: TGTGCCAGCAGCCGGGGGTCAGCGGGCGTTGGAAATGAGCAGTTCTTC. V usage is TRBV4-2 and J usage is TRBJ2-1; TRBD2 is a possible D gene (6 bases). Germline lookup yields CDR1 LGHNA and CDR2 YNFKEQ. The V end lost 4 bases, the J end lost 7 bases, and 20 bases lay between the germline ends. The CDR3 is made up of 16 amino acids.

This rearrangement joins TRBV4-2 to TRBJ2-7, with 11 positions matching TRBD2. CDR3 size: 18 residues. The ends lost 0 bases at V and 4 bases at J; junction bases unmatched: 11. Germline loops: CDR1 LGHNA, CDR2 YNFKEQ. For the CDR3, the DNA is TGTGCCAGCAGCCAAGAGGGCCCGACTAGCGGGAATAAGTACGAGCAGTACTTC. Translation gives CASSQEGPTSGNKYEQYF.

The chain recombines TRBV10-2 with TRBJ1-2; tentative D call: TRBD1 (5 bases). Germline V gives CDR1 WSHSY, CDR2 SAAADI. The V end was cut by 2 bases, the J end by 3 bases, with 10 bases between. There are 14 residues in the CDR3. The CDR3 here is CASSEDPQDYGYTF. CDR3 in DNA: TGCGCCAGCAGTGAGGACCCACAGGACTATGGCTACACCTTC.

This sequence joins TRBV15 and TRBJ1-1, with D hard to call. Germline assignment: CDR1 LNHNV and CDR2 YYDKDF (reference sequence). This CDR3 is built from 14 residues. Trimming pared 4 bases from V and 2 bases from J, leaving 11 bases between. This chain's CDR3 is CATSIRRTNTEAFF. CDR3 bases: TGTGCCACCAGCATACGACGGACTAACACTGAAGCTTTCTTT.

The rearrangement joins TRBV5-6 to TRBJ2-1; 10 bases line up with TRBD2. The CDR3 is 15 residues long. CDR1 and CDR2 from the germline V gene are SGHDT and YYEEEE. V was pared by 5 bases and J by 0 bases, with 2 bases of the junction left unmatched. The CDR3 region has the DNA TGTGCCAGCAGTCCTAGCGGGGGCTCCTACAATGAGCAGTTCTTC. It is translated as CASSPSGGSYNEQFF.

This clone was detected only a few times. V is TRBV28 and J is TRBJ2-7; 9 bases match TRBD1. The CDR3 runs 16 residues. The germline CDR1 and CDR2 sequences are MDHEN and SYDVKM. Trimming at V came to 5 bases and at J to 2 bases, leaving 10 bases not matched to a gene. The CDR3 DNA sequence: TGTGCCAGCAGTCCCACCGGGACAGGGAGACCCTACGAGCAGTACTTC. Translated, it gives CASSPTGTGRPYEQYF.

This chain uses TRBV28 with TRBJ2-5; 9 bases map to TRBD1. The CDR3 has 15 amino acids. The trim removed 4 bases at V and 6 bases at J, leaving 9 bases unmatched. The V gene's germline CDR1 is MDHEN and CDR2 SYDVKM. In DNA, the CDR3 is TGTGCCAGCAGTTACGGGACAGGGAATGTGAAGACCCAGTACTTC. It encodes CASSYGTGNVKTQYF.

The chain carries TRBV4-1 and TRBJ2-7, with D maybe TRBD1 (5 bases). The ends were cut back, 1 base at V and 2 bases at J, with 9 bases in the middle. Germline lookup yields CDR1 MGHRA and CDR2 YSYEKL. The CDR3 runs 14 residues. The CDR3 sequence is CASSQVPGTYEQYF. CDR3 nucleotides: TGCGCCAGCAGCCAAGTGCCAGGGACCTACGAGCAGTACTTC.

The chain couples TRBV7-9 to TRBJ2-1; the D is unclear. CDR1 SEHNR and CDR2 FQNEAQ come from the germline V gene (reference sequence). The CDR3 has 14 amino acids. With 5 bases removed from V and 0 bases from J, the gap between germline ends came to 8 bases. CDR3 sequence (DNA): TGTGCCAGCAGCCTTACGAGCTCCTACAATGAGCAGTTCTTC. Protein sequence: CASSLTSSYNEQFF.

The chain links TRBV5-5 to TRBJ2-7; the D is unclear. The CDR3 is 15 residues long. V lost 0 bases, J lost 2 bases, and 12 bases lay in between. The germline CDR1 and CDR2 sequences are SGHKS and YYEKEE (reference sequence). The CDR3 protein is CASSLGANPTYEQYF. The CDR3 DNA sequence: TGTGCCAGCAGCTTGGGGGCGAACCCAACCTACGAGCAGTACTTC. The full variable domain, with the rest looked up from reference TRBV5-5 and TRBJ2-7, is DAGVTQSPTHLIKTRGQQVTLRCSPISGHKSVSWYQQVLGQGPQFIFQYYEKEERGRGNFPDRFSARQFPNYSSELNVNALLLGDSALYLCASSLGANPTYEQYFGPGTRLTVT.

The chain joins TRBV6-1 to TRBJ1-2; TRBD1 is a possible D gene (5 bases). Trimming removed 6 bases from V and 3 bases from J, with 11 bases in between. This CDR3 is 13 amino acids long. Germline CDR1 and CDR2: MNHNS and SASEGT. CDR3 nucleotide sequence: TGTGCCAGCAGGTCTACAGGCCACTATGGCTACACCTTC. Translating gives CASRSTGHYGYTF.

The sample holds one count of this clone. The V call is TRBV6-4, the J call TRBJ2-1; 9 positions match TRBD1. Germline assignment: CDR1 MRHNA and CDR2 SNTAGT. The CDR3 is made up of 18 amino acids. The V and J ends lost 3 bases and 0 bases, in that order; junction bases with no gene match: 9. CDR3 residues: CASSEFGTGSSSYNEQFF. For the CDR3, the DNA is TGTGCCAGCAGTGAATTCGGGACAGGGTCGAGCTCCTACAATGAGCAGTTCTTC.

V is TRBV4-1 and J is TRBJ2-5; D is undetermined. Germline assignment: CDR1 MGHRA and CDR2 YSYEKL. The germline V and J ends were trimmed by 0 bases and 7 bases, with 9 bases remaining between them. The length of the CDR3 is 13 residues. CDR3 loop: CASSQDSVWTQYF. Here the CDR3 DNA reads TGCGCCAGCAGCCAAGATTCAGTTTGGACCCAGTACTTC.

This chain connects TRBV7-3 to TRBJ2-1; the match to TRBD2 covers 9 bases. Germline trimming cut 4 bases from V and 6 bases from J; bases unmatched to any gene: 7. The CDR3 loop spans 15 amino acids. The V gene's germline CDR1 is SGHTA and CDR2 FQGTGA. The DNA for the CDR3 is TGTGCCAGCAGCTCCGGACTAGCGAATCCCAATGAGCAGTTCTTC. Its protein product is CASSSGLANPNEQFF.

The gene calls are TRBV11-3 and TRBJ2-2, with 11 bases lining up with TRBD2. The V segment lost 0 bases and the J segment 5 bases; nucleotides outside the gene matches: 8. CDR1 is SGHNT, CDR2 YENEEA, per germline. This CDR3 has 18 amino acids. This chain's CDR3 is CASSLDSSGTSGTGELFF. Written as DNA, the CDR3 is TGTGCCAGCAGCTTAGACAGTTCCGGGACTAGCGGAACCGGGGAGCTGTTTTTT.

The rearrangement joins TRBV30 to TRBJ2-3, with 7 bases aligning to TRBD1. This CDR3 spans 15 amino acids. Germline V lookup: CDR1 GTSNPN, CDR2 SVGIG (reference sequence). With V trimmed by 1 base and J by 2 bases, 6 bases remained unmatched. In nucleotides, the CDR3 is TGTGCCTGGAGTGGAGCCAGGGGGAACACAGATACGCAGTATTTT. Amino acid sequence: CAWSGARGNTDTQYF.

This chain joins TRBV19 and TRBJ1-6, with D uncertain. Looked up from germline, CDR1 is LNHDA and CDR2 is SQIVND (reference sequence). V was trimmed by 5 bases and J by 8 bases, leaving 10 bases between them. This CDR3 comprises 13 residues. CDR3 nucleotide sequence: TGTGCCAGTAGTCCAGACTGGGATTCACCCCTCCACTTT. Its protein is CASSPDWDSPLHF.

The chain's CDR3 is CASSLAGGEQFF. The CDR3 DNA sequence: TGTGCCAGCAGTTTAGCGGGAGGTGAGCAGTTCTTC. The rearrangement uses TRBV27 and TRBJ2-1, with TRBD2 identical over 8 bases. CDR1 is MNHEY, CDR2 SMNVEV, per germline (reference sequence). The CDR3 length is 12 residues. The V gene end was trimmed by 2 bases and the J gene end by 9 bases; junction bases not matched to a gene: 0.

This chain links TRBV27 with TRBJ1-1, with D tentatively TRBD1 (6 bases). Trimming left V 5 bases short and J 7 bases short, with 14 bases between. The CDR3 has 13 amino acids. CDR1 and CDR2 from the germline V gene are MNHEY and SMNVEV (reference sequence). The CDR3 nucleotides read TGTGCCAGCAGTCACCACAGGGCGAGTGAAGCTTTCTTT. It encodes CASSHHRASEAFF.